This TCR beta chain comes out of a study of blood T cell repertoires in COVID-19. Study as a whole: The analysed material was cDNA or gDNA that came from T cells, B-cell-depleted T cells, or PBMCs.

TCRdb keeps only in-frame clones here, not all; method: immunoSEQ multiplex PCR. The table includes approximately 190,000 clones, roughly four fifths detected once. CDR3 length: 16 residues. Germline V gene sequence: CDR1 LGHNA, CDR2 YSLEER. The ends lost 0 bases at V and 1 base at J; junction bases unmatched: 5. The chain is built from TRBV4-3 and TRBJ1-1; 7 bases fit TRBD1. The specimen sequenced was PBMCs or T cells enriched from blood (not recorded which). This receptor was taken from a man in his forties or fifties who had recovered from COVID-19. The CDR3 DNA follows: TGCGCCAGCAGCCAAGACGCAGGGGGGTGGAACACTGAAGCTTTCTTT. This codes for CASSQDAGGWNTEAFF.